One and the same sample provided the 10 T cell receptor beta chains below, sequenced in a study of blood T cells in healthy people across ages. A J-beta primer mix and a sample-barcoded 5' primer were used in a second PCR of about 6 to 12 cycles. One entry per CDR3 protein, called by TCRdb with MiXCR from the 5' RACE reads. The table has 1.8 million or so distinct CDR3 sequences, about 39% seen once. The specimen sequenced was blood. These receptors came from a human donor in good health.

This clonotype was found a few times. This sequence joins TRBV5-1 and TRBJ2-7; D unresolved. The CDR3 consists of 13 residues. Trimming stripped 2 bases from V and 7 bases from J, with 13 bases between. Germline V lookup: CDR1 SGHRS, CDR2 YFSETQ. The CDR3 DNA reads as TGCGCCAGCAGCTTAATCCTGTCTGGGGAGCAGTACTTC. Protein product: CASSLILSGEQYF.

The rearrangement links TRBV7-2 to TRBJ1-2; D gene uncertain. Germline V gene lookup returns CDR1 SGHTA and CDR2 FQGNSA. V shed 1 base and J shed 3 bases, with 6 bases lying between them. CDR3 length: 13 amino acids. CDR3 loop: CASSLEIHYGYTF. The CDR3, as DNA: TGTGCCAGCAGCTTAGAGATCCACTATGGCTACACCTTC.

V and J are TRBV6-5 and TRBJ2-1, with 8 bases aligning to TRBD2. CDR3 size: 17 residues. Per germline, CDR1 MNHEY and CDR2 SVGAGI. The V and J ends lost 1 base and 4 bases, in that order; junction bases with no gene match: 9. The CDR3 DNA is TGTGCCAGCAGTTACTACTCCCGTAGCGGGGTTTACAATGAGCAGTTCTTC. It translates to CASSYYSRSGVYNEQFF.

Worth noting for this clonotype: One end of the junction varies from germline; a read error may be responsible. The CDR3 spells CAGRKDSSYGYTF. DNA of the CDR3: TGTGCCGGCAGGAAAGACTCCAGCTATGGCTACACCTTC. V gene TRBV12-3 or TRBV12-4 combines with J gene TRBJ1-2; D call uncertain. This CDR3 is built from 13 residues.

The V and J genes are TRBV20-1 and TRBJ2-1, with 12 bases lining up with TRBD2. V dropped 6 bases and J dropped 12; count of bases not matched to a gene: 15. The length of the CDR3 is 15 residues. Germline CDR1 and CDR2: DFQATT and SNEGSKA (reference sequence). CDR3 amino acids: CSANGLAGLNVWQFF. The CDR3, as DNA: TGCAGTGCAAATGGACTAGCGGGGCTTAATGTATGGCAGTTCTTC.

The V gene is TRBV20-1, the J gene TRBJ1-2; 9 positions agree with TRBD1. CDR1 is DFQATT, CDR2 SNEGSKA, per germline (reference sequence). The V and J ends lost 5 bases and 8 bases, in that order; junction bases with no gene match: 9. This CDR3 has 13 amino acids. The CDR3 coding sequence is TGCAGTGCTGAGACAGGGGGAGGAGGAGGCTACACCTTC. It yields the protein CSAETGGGGGYTF.

The chain links TRBV2 to TRBJ2-7; D might be TRBD2 (6 bases). Germline loops: CDR1 SNHLY, CDR2 FYNNEI. Trimming took off 8 bases at V and 4 bases at J, with 18 bases between the two ends. This CDR3 spans 14 amino acids. The CDR3 DNA sequence: TGTGCCAGCCGGAACCGCGGGGAAGTTTACGAGCAGTACTTC. It specifies CASRNRGEVYEQYF. Full variable domain (rest looked up from reference TRBV2 and TRBJ2-7): EPEVTQTPSHQVTQMGQEVILRCVPISNHLYFYWYRQILGQKVEFLVSFYNNEISEKSEIFDDQFSVERPDGSNFTLKIRSTKLEDSAMYFCASRNRGEVYEQYFGPGTRLTVT.

The DNA of the CDR3 is TGCAGTGCTAGGGACAGGAGTGGGGGCGAGCAGTACTTC. Its translation is CSARDRSGGEQYF. The rearrangement uses TRBV20-1 and TRBJ2-7; 7 bases are a match to TRBD1. J was trimmed by 6 bases and V by 3 bases; bases with no gene match: 8. The CDR3 length is 13 residues. Germline V gene data show CDR1 as DFQATT and CDR2 as SNEGSKA (reference sequence).

This chain uses TRBV10-3 with TRBJ2-7; 10 nucleotides align to TRBD1. Looked up from germline, CDR1 is ENHRY and CDR2 is SYGVKD. The V and J ends lost 0 bases and 0 bases, in that order; junction bases with no gene match: 5. The CDR3 is 17 residues long. This chain's CDR3 is CAISESLGQGTSYEQYF. The CDR3 DNA sequence: TGTGCCATCAGTGAGTCATTGGGACAGGGGACCTCCTACGAGCAGTACTTC.

CDR3 DNA: TGTGCCAGCAGTTACTCATGGGACTATGGCTACACCTTC. Translated, it gives CASSYSWDYGYTF. The V call is TRBV6-6, the J call TRBJ1-2; D remains ambiguous. CDR3 length: 13 amino acids. V was trimmed by 0 bases and J by 3 bases, leaving 5 bases between them. Germline lookup yields CDR1 MNHNY and CDR2 SVGAGI (reference sequence).